The 30 T cell receptor beta chains given below trace back to one sample, sequenced in a study of OX40 agonist ivuxolimab in advanced cancers. This table comes from immunoSEQ multiplex PCR, and its TCRdb copy is limited to in-frame clones, with some not included. Seen here are about 58,000 clones, 86% observed once, and the top ten hold around 0.99%. The sequencing used CD4+ or CD8+ T cells sorted from blood, collected in a trial of the OX40 agonist ivuxolimab. All receptors derive from an adult with an advanced solid tumor such as melanoma, head and neck, liver or kidney cancer.

The chain joins TRBV7-6 to TRBJ1-6; 11 nucleotides align to TRBD1. There are 14 residues in the CDR3. Germline trimming cut 3 bases from V and 9 bases from J; bases unmatched to any gene: 1. Germline CDR1 and CDR2: SGHVS and FNYEAQ. The CDR3 spells CASSLDRGRSPLHF. As DNA, the CDR3 is TGTGCCAGCAGCTTGGACAGGGGGCGTTCACCCCTCCACTTT.

V gene TRBV6-1 combines with J gene TRBJ1-3; D is perhaps TRBD1 (6 bases). The CDR3 is made up of 17 amino acids. Trimming shortened V by 0 bases and J by 0 bases, and 12 bases separated the two germline ends. Germline V gene sequence: CDR1 MNHNS, CDR2 SASEGT. The CDR3 here is CASSEAVGGVSGNTIYF. In nucleotides, the CDR3 is TGTGCCAGCAGTGAAGCGGTAGGGGGGGTCTCTGGAAACACCATATATTTT.

The V gene is TRBV18, the J gene TRBJ2-7; 8 bases map to TRBD1. The CDR3 extends over 14 amino acids. V lost 2 bases, J lost 7 bases, and 7 bases stayed unmatched. The germline V gene has CDR1 KGHSH and CDR2 LQKENI. In DNA form, the CDR3 reads TGTGCCAGCTCACCATCTCAGGGGGCGGTTGAGCAGTACTTC. Translated, it gives CASSPSQGAVEQYF.

V gene TRBV9 combines with J gene TRBJ1-3, with TRBD1 matching over 7 bases. The CDR3 sequence is 16 residues long. From germline, CDR1 is SGDLS and CDR2 YYNGEE. V trimming: 0 bases; J trimming: 3 bases; junction bases outside the gene matches: 6. The CDR3 nucleotides are TGTGCCAGCAGCGTAGGAGGGGGCTTTGGTGGAAACACCATATATTTT. Translating gives CASSVGGGFGGNTIYF.

This chain connects TRBV29-1 to TRBJ2-3, with D uncertain. The CDR3 runs to 12 residues. V was pared by 6 bases and J by 2 bases, with 9 bases between. Germline CDR1 SQVTM, CDR2 ANQGSEA. CDR3 sequence reads: CSVDRSTDTQYF. CDR3 nucleotide sequence: TGCAGCGTCGATAGGTCCACAGATACGCAGTATTTT.

Points on this clone: The junction departs from germline at one end; a sequencing error may be responsible. This chain links TRBV7-2 with TRBJ2-5; no reliable D call. The CDR3 contains 11 residues. CDR1 and CDR2 from the germline V gene are SGHTA and FQGNSA. CDR3 residues: CASSPREAQYF. The CDR3 DNA follows: TGTGCCAGCAGCCCAAGAGAGGCCCAGTACTTC.

The CDR3: CASSANTRTGTNYGYTF. The CDR3 DNA reads as TGTGCCAGCAGCGCCAACACTAGGACAGGGACTAACTATGGCTACACCTTC. The V call is TRBV9, the J call TRBJ1-2; 8 bases fit TRBD1. The CDR3 has 17 residues. Trimming removed 3 bases from V and 0 bases from J; junction bases left unmatched: 10. The V gene's germline CDR1 is SGDLS and CDR2 YYNGEE.

The rearrangement joins TRBV4-1 to TRBJ1-2; TRBD1 matches at 7 bases. The CDR3 runs 16 residues. Trimming took 6 bases from V and 5 from J; bases not matched to a gene: 15. CDR1 and CDR2 (germline): MGHRA, YSYEKL. The CDR3 nucleotides are TGCGCCAGCAGGCAGGTCTTCAGGGGCAGGGGGTATGGCTACACCTTC. This codes for CASRQVFRGRGYGYTF.

This chain links TRBV29-1 with TRBJ1-5; no reliable D call. From germline, CDR1 is SQVTM and CDR2 ANQGSEA. The V gene lost 6 bases and the J gene lost 4 bases, with 13 bases spanning the gap. This CDR3 is 13 amino acids long. CDR3 in amino acids: CSVTNGRNQPQHF. CDR3 bases: TGCAGCGTGACTAACGGACGTAATCAGCCCCAGCATTTT.

V gene TRBV10-2 combines with J gene TRBJ1-6; D gene unclear. V gave up 7 bases and J gave up 9 bases, with 16 bases separating them. Per the germline V gene, CDR1 is WSHSY and CDR2 is SAAADI. The CDR3 has 14 amino acids. The chain's CDR3 is CASTGPAGGSPLHF. CDR3 in DNA: TGCGCCAGCACGGGCCCCGCCGGAGGTTCACCCCTCCACTTT.

The rearrangement uses TRBV18 and TRBJ1-3; 9 bases match TRBD1. V lost 2 bases, J lost 3 bases, and 2 bases stayed unmatched. The germline CDR1 and CDR2 sequences are KGHSH and LQKENI. The CDR3 sequence is 15 residues long. The CDR3 region has the DNA TGTGCCAGCTCACCAGGGACAGGGCATGGAAACACCATATATTTT. Protein sequence: CASSPGTGHGNTIYF.

This chain links TRBV14 with TRBJ2-2, with 7 bases that match TRBD2. Germline V gene data show CDR1 as SGHDN and CDR2 as FVKESK. Germline trimming cut 4 bases from V and 6 bases from J; bases unmatched to any gene: 5. The CDR3 extends over 14 amino acids. In DNA, the CDR3 is TGTGCCAGCAGCCGCGCACGGGGGGCCGGGGAGCTGTTTTTT. Amino acid sequence: CASSRARGAGELFF.

This clone was seen just once. V gene TRBV15 combines with J gene TRBJ1-2; D remains unclear. This CDR3 region has 15 residues. V lost 1 base and J 5 bases, leaving 14 bases between the germline ends. The germline V gene encodes CDR1 LNHNV and CDR2 YYDKDF (reference sequence). In DNA, the CDR3 is TGTGCCACCAGCAGAGCCAGTGGGGAGGCGTATGGCTACACCTTC. This codes for CATSRASGEAYGYTF.

The chain joins TRBV6-1 to TRBJ2-5; possible D gene TRBD2, 6 bases. The ends were cut back, 1 base at V and 2 bases at J, with 14 bases in the middle. The germline V gene encodes CDR1 MNHNS and CDR2 SASEGT. The CDR3 runs to 16 residues. CDR3 region: CASSEGLSEGQETQYF. The CDR3 region has the DNA TGTGCCAGCAGTGAAGGGCTTTCGGAGGGGCAAGAGACCCAGTACTTC.

The rearrangement joins TRBV7-7 to TRBJ2-7, with 8 bases fitting TRBD1. Losses at the gene ends were 1 base for V and 6 bases for J; bases not matched to a gene: 2. CDR1 and CDR2 (germline): SSHAT, FNYEAQ (reference sequence). The CDR3 is 13 residues long. CDR3 in amino acids: CASSLGTGSEQYF. CDR3 nucleotide sequence: TGTGCCAGCAGCTTAGGGACAGGGAGCGAGCAGTACTTC.

This chain joins TRBV5-4 and TRBJ1-1; D not certain. Trimming shortened V by 9 bases and J by 0 bases, and 15 bases separated the two germline ends. The germline gives CDR1 SGHNT, CDR2 YYREEE (reference sequence). The CDR3 has 14 residues. CDR3 DNA: TGTGCCATCCAGAGCGGACCGTTGAACACTGAAGCTTTCTTT. Translation: CAIQSGPLNTEAFF.

V usage is TRBV18 and J usage is TRBJ1-3; D uncertain. Trimming took 3 bases from V and 10 from J, leaving 16 bases between them. CDR3 length: 14 residues. The germline V gene encodes CDR1 KGHSH and CDR2 LQKENI. The DNA of the CDR3 is TGTGCCAGCTCACCTCCGGCGACGGACTTTACCATATATTTT. Its protein product is CASSPPATDFTIYF.

The chain couples TRBV2 to TRBJ2-3; D may be TRBD1 or TRBD2 (6 bases each). V lost 7 bases, J lost 5 bases, and 16 bases lay in between. CDR1 SNHLY and CDR2 FYNNEI come from the germline V gene. This CDR3 spans 14 amino acids. The CDR3 sequence: CASTEGGFQDTQYF. As DNA, the CDR3 is TGTGCCAGCACCGAGGGGGGCTTCCAAGATACGCAGTATTTT.

This clone was observed once. The chain combines TRBV5-1 with TRBJ2-5, with D maybe TRBD1 (5 bases). The length of the CDR3 is 13 residues. Germline loops: CDR1 SGHRS, CDR2 YFSETQ. V was trimmed by 6 bases and J by 2 bases, leaving 11 bases between them. Here the CDR3 DNA reads TGCGCCAGCACCAAAGACAGACAAGAGACCCAGTACTTC. Protein: CASTKDRQETQYF.

The genes are TRBV7-8 and TRBJ2-1; 9 bases are a match to TRBD2. The CDR3 loop spans 15 amino acids. The trim removed 3 bases at V and 6 bases at J, leaving 6 bases unmatched. Germline values: CDR1 SGHVS, CDR2 FQNEAQ. Written as DNA, the CDR3 is TGTGCCAGCAGCTTGAGGACTAGCGAAGGCAATGAGCAGTTCTTC. It codes for CASSLRTSEGNEQFF. Drawing the rest from reference TRBV7-8 and TRBJ2-1, the complete variable domain is GAGVSQSPRYKVAKRGQDVALRCDPISGHVSLFWYQQALGQGPEFLTYFQNEAQLDKSGLPSDRFFAERPEGSVSTLKIQRTQQEDSAVYLCASSLRTSEGNEQFFGPGTRLTVL.

On this clone itself: The junction and the germline gene differ at one end; a read error may be behind it. This chain joins TRBV7-7 and TRBJ2-5; D tentatively reads TRBD1 or TRBD2 (6 bases each). Germline V gives CDR1 SSHAT, CDR2 FNYEAQ (reference sequence). This CDR3 contains 15 residues. This CDR3 reads CASSLLGGSGETQYF. CDR3 sequence (DNA): TGTGCTAGCAGCTTATTAGGGGGGAGTGGCGAGACCCAGTACTTC.

The CDR3 sequence is CASSFNGGVTNEKLFF. The CDR3 DNA reads TGTGCCAGCAGCTTCAATGGGGGTGTCACTAATGAAAAACTGTTTTTT. This chain connects TRBV7-9 to TRBJ1-4, with D maybe TRBD1 (5 bases). The germline gives CDR1 SEHNR, CDR2 FQNEAQ (reference sequence). The CDR3 length is 16 residues. Trimming stripped 3 bases from V and 2 bases from J, with 13 bases between.

The rearrangement uses TRBV30 and TRBJ2-3; D assignment may be TRBD1 or TRBD2 (5 bases each). The CDR3 has 16 amino acids. Germline lookup yields CDR1 GTSNPN and CDR2 SVGIG (reference sequence). V dropped 0 bases and J dropped 5 bases, with 18 bases sitting between them. DNA of the CDR3: TGTGCCTGGAGTGTCGAACCGGGACCGGGAAGAGATACGCAGTATTTT. Its protein is CAWSVEPGPGRDTQYF.

This clone was seen just once. CDR3: CASRIPGPANYGYTF. CDR3 DNA sequence: TGTGCCAGCAGGATACCGGGACCTGCTAACTATGGCTACACCTTC. The chain joins TRBV6-1 to TRBJ1-2; D is possibly TRBD1 (5 bases). Germline V CDR1 and CDR2: MNHNS, SASEGT. Trimming took off 6 bases at V and 0 bases at J, with 14 bases between the two ends. The length of the CDR3 is 15 residues.

V gene TRBV7-2 combines with J gene TRBJ2-5; tentatively, D is TRBD1 (6 bases). The CDR3 is 13 residues long. Per germline, CDR1 SGHTA and CDR2 FQGNSA. Trimming cost V 4 bases and J 5 bases, with 11 bases left between them. CDR3 in DNA: TGTGCCAGCAGCTCCAGGGGTTGGGAGACCCAGTACTTC. The encoded protein is CASSSRGWETQYF.

The rearrangement uses TRBV18 and TRBJ1-1; TRBD1 matches at 8 bases. Per the germline V gene, CDR1 is KGHSH and CDR2 is LQKENI. The V segment lost 8 bases and the J segment 2 bases; nucleotides outside the gene matches: 7. The CDR3 totals 14 residues. CDR3 protein: CASATGTGNTEAFF. DNA for the CDR3: TGTGCCAGCGCGACAGGGACAGGAAACACTGAAGCTTTCTTT.

This clone was seen only a few times. J is TRBJ2-1 and V is TRBV5-8, with 7 bases lining up with TRBD2. Germline CDR1 and CDR2: SGHTS and YDEGEE. With 0 bases clipped from V and 3 bases from J, the junction kept 3 bases outside the gene matches. The CDR3 spans 15 residues. The CDR3 sequence: CASSLAGLSYNEQFF. The CDR3 DNA reads TGTGCCAGCAGCTTGGCGGGACTAAGCTACAATGAGCAGTTCTTC.

This chain uses TRBV30 with TRBJ2-5; D may correspond to TRBD1 or TRBD2 (7 bases each). The DNA end lines up better with TRBJ2-7; the J call may be wrong. The CDR3 covers 17 residues. Germline CDR1 is GTSNPN and CDR2 is SVGIG (reference sequence). The CDR3 region is CAWSVPIDRDYSYEQYF. The CDR3 DNA reads TGTGCCTGGAGTGTACCTATAGACAGGGACTACTCCTACGAGCAGTACTTC.

This rearrangement joins TRBV7-9 to TRBJ2-3; no clear D. The V gene's germline CDR1 is SEHNR and CDR2 FQNEAQ (reference sequence). Trimming cost V 5 bases and J 2 bases, with 2 bases left between them. There are 11 residues in the CDR3. Written as DNA, the CDR3 is TGTGCCAGCAGCGACACAGATACGCAGTATTTT. Translated, it gives CASSDTDTQYF.

This clone was seen just once. The chain employs TRBV9 and TRBJ2-2; 11 bases line up with TRBD2. V lost 0 bases and J lost 5; bases outside the gene matches: 3. The CDR3 length is 16 residues. Germline lookup yields CDR1 SGDLS and CDR2 YYNGEE. The CDR3 DNA reads as TGTGCCAGCAGCGTAGCCCCTAGCGGGGGGACCGGGGAGCTGTTTTTT. As protein: CASSVAPSGGTGELFF.